The rows below give T cell receptor beta chains drawn from one sample of a study of CD8+ T cells in alopecia areata. The data were produced by immunoSEQ multiplex PCR, yet TCRdb's version contains in-frame clones alone and is incomplete. The sample lists hundreds of thousands of clones, 60% seen once, with about 0.93% in the top ten. The sample here was CD4+ T cells sorted from blood, taken around week 54, from a patient treated with tofacitinib. The receptor source for this set is a human donor with alopecia areata. The CDR3 runs from the conserved cysteine through the conserved F or W.

V gene: TRBV4-3; J gene: TRBJ1-2; CDR3 protein: CASSQEGTGSYGYTF
V gene: TRBV10-3; J gene: TRBJ1-2; CDR3 protein: CAIRTGNYGYTF
V gene: TRBV7-2; J gene: TRBJ2-1; CDR3 protein: CASSPRLADNEQFF
V gene: TRBV5-1; J gene: TRBJ2-3; CDR3 protein: CASSLSGGYTDTQYF
V gene: TRBV29-1; J gene: TRBJ1-4; CDR3 protein: CSIADPGKEKLFF
V gene: TRBV10-3; J gene: TRBJ1-5; CDR3 protein: CAPGTGAPNRPQHF
V gene: TRBV9; J gene: TRBJ2-1; CDR3 protein: CASSVGIGYEQFF
V gene: TRBV7-9; J gene: TRBJ1-6; CDR3 protein: CASSPGTGDSPLHF
V gene: TRBV10-3; J gene: TRBJ2-5; CDR3 protein: CAISVSRGNVQETQYF
V gene: TRBV14; J gene: TRBJ2-7; CDR3 protein: CASSQVYGGGEQYF
V gene: TRBV4-2; J gene: TRBJ1-6; CDR3 protein: CASSQGDGGSPLHF
V gene: TRBV5-1; J gene: TRBJ1-4; CDR3 protein: CASSWQGNEKLFF
V gene: TRBV20-1; J gene: TRBJ2-1; CDR3 protein: CSSTNRIEQFF
V gene: TRBV18; J gene: TRBJ1-4; CDR3 protein: CASSPDSEKLFF
V gene: TRBV14; J gene: TRBJ2-7; CDR3 protein: CASSQDGYRNYEQYF
V gene: TRBV12-5; J gene: TRBJ1-1; CDR3 protein: CASREQANTEAFF
V gene: TRBV29-1; J gene: TRBJ1-1; CDR3 protein: CSVEGRATEAFF
V gene: TRBV5-6; J gene: TRBJ1-4; CDR3 protein: CASSQSTGKLFF
V gene: TRBV10-2; J gene: TRBJ2-5; CDR3 protein: CASNEGIWQTQYF
V gene: TRBV28; J gene: TRBJ2-7; CDR3 protein: CASSLLAGGPGYF
V gene: TRBV30; J gene: TRBJ1-3; CDR3 protein: CAWGISSGNTIYF
V gene: TRBV9; J gene: TRBJ2-2; CDR3 protein: CASSPDITGELFF
V gene: TRBV7-2; J gene: TRBJ2-7; CDR3 protein: CASSQTGEQYF
V gene: TRBV27; J gene: TRBJ1-2; CDR3 protein: CASRQYGTSISVGYTF
V gene: TRBV6-5; J gene: TRBJ2-1; CDR3 protein: CASSYGTGTRYNEQFF
V gene: TRBV20-1; J gene: TRBJ2-5; CDR3 protein: CSAWRETQYF
V gene: TRBV5-1; J gene: TRBJ1-6; CDR3 protein: CASSGRTTNSYNSPLHF
V gene: TRBV5-1; J gene: TRBJ2-3; CDR3 protein: CASSLRGLTDTQYF
V gene: TRBV25-1; J gene: TRBJ2-7; CDR3 protein: CASLGDRGDEQYF
V gene: TRBV29-1; J gene: TRBJ2-2; CDR3 protein: CSGGQGAGELFF
V gene: TRBV7-2; J gene: TRBJ1-6; CDR3 protein: CASSLQTNSYNSPLHF
V gene: TRBV29-1; J gene: TRBJ1-5; CDR3 protein: CSVATGNQPQHF
V gene: TRBV18; J gene: TRBJ2-4; CDR3 protein: CASSPLGGIAKNIQYF
V gene: TRBV20-1; J gene: TRBJ2-3; CDR3 protein: CSARLTDTQYF
V gene: TRBV9; J gene: TRBJ1-1; CDR3 protein: CASSLLGLNTEAFF
V gene: TRBV29-1; J gene: TRBJ1-2; CDR3 protein: CSVTRSGGYGYTF
V gene: TRBV30; J gene: TRBJ1-2; CDR3 protein: CAWRQGDYGYTF
V gene: TRBV2; J gene: TRBJ2-5; CDR3 protein: CASNAGDGSGTQYF
V gene: TRBV29-1; J gene: TRBJ1-1; CDR3 protein: CSVEGGTEAFF
V gene: TRBV4-1; J gene: TRBJ1-2; CDR3 protein: CASSQDRGQWELYGYTF
V gene: TRBV30; J gene: TRBJ1-6; CDR3 protein: CAWSPRGGNSPLHF
V gene: TRBV9; J gene: TRBJ2-7; CDR3 protein: CASSKGWGQGLYEQYF